This TCR beta chain was profiled in a study of cytomegalovirus exposure and HLA in healthy donors. Notes on the study in general: Altogether, 164 TCR beta chains were recorded as cytomegalovirus-associated. The majority of TCR sequences were rare, yet some public TCRs appeared in many donors. TCR clusters originating in the first cohort tended to co-occur in the roughly 130 validation repertoires, according to a later analysis.

Profiled with immunoSEQ multiplex PCR; TCRdb holds only in-frame clones, not every one. The sample lists 250,000 or so clones, roughly 90% occurring once. Germline V gives CDR1 LNHDA, CDR2 SQIVND (reference sequence). With V trimmed by 4 bases and J by 6 bases, 10 bases remained unmatched. The CDR3 consists of 17 residues. With regard to this clone: Its specificity is not known.

The receptor was isolated from a man between 18 and 29 years old in good health and CMV-seropositive. The chain recombines TRBV19 with TRBJ2-3; TRBD2 agrees at 13 bases. Sequencing was performed on PBMCs. CDR3 in DNA: TGTGCCAGTAGTAGATCAGGGACTAGCGGGAATCGTGATACGCAGTATTTT. Amino acids: CASSRSGTSGNRDTQYF. Complete variable domain (other parts from reference TRBV19 and TRBJ2-3): DGGITQSPKYLFRKEGQNVTLSCEQNLNHDAMYWYRQDPGQGLRLIYYSQIVNDFQKGDIAEGYSVSREKKESFPLTVTSAQKNPTAFYLCASSRSGTSGNRDTQYFGPGTRLTVL.